This T cell receptor beta chain is from a study of cytotoxic CD8 clonotypes in ibrutinib-treated CLL. Study-level background: Recorded responses included approximately 25 partial and 2 complete; following median around 68 months, approximately 14 stayed remitted and roughly 12 progressed.

V lost 0 bases and J lost 6; bases outside the gene matches: 7. CDR3 length: 16 amino acids. Germline V gene data show CDR1 as MRHNA and CDR2 as SNTAGT. A 1 in 200,000 to 1 in 1 million T cell depth was the sequencing target. The repertoire was sequenced with immunoSEQ multiplex PCR; TCRdb's copy has only in-frame clones and lacks some. Of 160,000 or so clones in the sample, about 80% are singletons; the top ten hold 3.5% to 5.5%. This chain links TRBV6-4 with TRBJ2-7, with 11 bases fitting TRBD2. The clonotype comes from a human donor with chronic lymphocytic leukemia. The specimen comprised PBMCs, sampled after 24 months of ibrutinib treatment. CDR3 DNA: TGTGCCAGCAGTGACTCGGCTAGCGGGGGGCGTGGCGAGCAGTACTTC. Translating gives CASSDSASGGRGEQYF.